One and the same sample provided the 15 T cell receptor beta chains below, sequenced in a study of T cell changes during pregnancy in multiple sclerosis. Only in-frame clones appear in the TCRdb table, and some are missing; sequencing was by immunoSEQ multiplex PCR. The sample contains some 57,000 clones, approximately 90% of which appear only once. The sequenced sample was peripheral blood, obtained in the first trimester of pregnancy. These receptor sequences come from a female donor in good health, enrolled as a control in a pregnancy study.

CDR3 loop: CASLPLASGGHRELFF. The CDR3 DNA reads TGTGCCAGTCTCCCCCTGGCTAGCGGGGGCCACCGGGAGCTGTTTTTT. The chain couples TRBV27 to TRBJ2-2, with 10 bases identical to TRBD2. Trimming at V came to 9 bases and at J to 9 bases, leaving 16 bases not matched to a gene. The CDR3 has 16 amino acids. Per the germline V gene, CDR1 is MNHEY and CDR2 is SMNVEV (reference sequence).

The rearrangement uses TRBV11-3 and TRBJ1-2, with 7 bases fitting TRBD1. There are 13 residues in the CDR3. The V gene end was trimmed by 4 bases and the J gene end by 4 bases; junction bases not matched to a gene: 3. From germline, CDR1 is SGHNT and CDR2 YENEEA. The CDR3 spells CASSSTGSYGYTF. CDR3 nucleotide sequence: TGTGCCAGCAGCTCGACAGGGAGCTATGGCTACACCTTC.

This sequence joins TRBV10-3 and TRBJ1-2; 8 bases match TRBD1. Trimming took 7 bases from V and 0 from J; bases not matched to a gene: 13. In germline, CDR1 is ENHRY, CDR2 SYGVKD. This CDR3 is 17 amino acids long. This CDR3 is CAIKQGQGQQPNYGYTF. The CDR3 DNA reads TGTGCCATCAAGCAAGGACAGGGTCAACAGCCTAACTATGGCTACACCTTC.

The rearrangement links TRBV5-4 to TRBJ1-3, with TRBD1 as a possible D gene (5 bases). The germline V gene encodes CDR1 SGHNT and CDR2 YYREEE (reference sequence). Trimming pared 5 bases from V and 0 bases from J, leaving 12 bases between. This CDR3 contains 15 residues. CDR3 loop: CASSVDSGSGNTIYF. The CDR3 nucleotides are TGTGCCAGCAGTGTAGACAGTGGCTCTGGAAACACCATATATTTT.

The chain recombines TRBV6-1 with TRBJ2-7, with TRBD1 matching over 10 bases. CDR3 length: 14 amino acids. The V gene's germline CDR1 is MNHNS and CDR2 SASEGT. Trimming removed 6 bases from V and 6 bases from J; junction bases left unmatched: 8. CDR3 region: CASRDGQGGPEQYF. DNA for the CDR3: TGTGCCAGCAGAGACGGACAGGGGGGTCCCGAGCAGTACTTC.

This chain links TRBV12-5 with TRBJ1-4; 7 nucleotides match TRBD1. Germline loops: CDR1 LGHNT, CDR2 FRNRAP. V was clipped by 0 bases and J by 4 bases; unmatched bases: 8. There are 17 residues in the CDR3. CDR3 sequence (DNA): TGTGCTAGTGGTTTGGTACCGGGACAGTCGAGTAATGAAAAACTGTTTTTT. Protein sequence: CASGLVPGQSSNEKLFF.

The genes are TRBV5-1 and TRBJ1-6, with D uncertain. V gave up 0 bases and J gave up 10 bases, with 11 bases separating them. The germline CDR1 and CDR2 sequences are SGHRS and YFSETQ. The CDR3 is made up of 14 amino acids. Here the CDR3 DNA reads TGCGCCAGCAGCTTGGGGGTTTTCGGGTCACCCCTCCACTTT. As protein: CASSLGVFGSPLHF.

This chain uses TRBV10-3 with TRBJ2-7, with 8 bases identical to TRBD2. Losses at the gene ends were 6 bases for V and 3 bases for J; bases not matched to a gene: 13. Per germline, CDR1 ENHRY and CDR2 SYGVKD. The CDR3 consists of 16 residues. The CDR3 protein is CAISLTGGAEVYEQYF. CDR3 DNA: TGTGCCATCAGCTTGACCGGGGGGGCGGAAGTCTACGAGCAGTACTTC.

This clone was picked up one time. V is TRBV2 and J is TRBJ1-1, with 9 bases matching TRBD1. The germline V gene has CDR1 SNHLY and CDR2 FYNNEI. V shed 5 bases, J shed 6 bases, and the junction held 10 bases outside the gene matches. CDR3 length: 15 amino acids. This CDR3 reads CASSPTGTGTPEAFF. Written as DNA, the CDR3 is TGTGCCAGCAGTCCTACCGGGACAGGGACCCCTGAAGCTTTCTTT.

V usage is TRBV5-6 and J usage is TRBJ1-3, with 7 bases fitting TRBD1. V dropped 4 bases and J dropped 0; count of bases not matched to a gene: 4. CDR1 and CDR2 from the germline V gene are SGHDT and YYEEEE. The CDR3 has 15 residues. CDR3 bases: TGTGCCAGCAGCACTGGGACAGTCTCTGGAAACACCATATATTTT. This translates into CASSTGTVSGNTIYF.

This chain connects TRBV20-1 to TRBJ2-5; D not certain. V was trimmed by 6 bases and J by 5 bases, leaving 10 bases between them. This CDR3 region has 11 residues. The germline gives CDR1 DFQATT, CDR2 SNEGSKA (reference sequence). The CDR3 sequence is CSAEEWETQYF. Written as DNA, the CDR3 is TGCAGTGCCGAAGAGTGGGAGACCCAGTACTTC.

V is TRBV23-1 and J is TRBJ1-6; TRBD1 might be the D (5 bases). TRBV23-1 is an open reading frame, and its role is uncertain. V was pared by 0 bases and J by 7 bases, with 16 bases between. CDR3 length: 17 amino acids. CDR3 in amino acids: CASSQSRSAGRNSPLHF. In nucleotides, the CDR3 is TGCGCCAGCAGTCAATCTCGCTCAGCGGGGCGGAATTCACCCCTCCACTTT.

This clone was seen a single time. The genes are TRBV4-2 and TRBJ2-3; TRBD2 agrees at 11 bases. The V gene end was trimmed by 0 bases and the J gene end by 2 bases; junction bases not matched to a gene: 7. This CDR3 comprises 18 residues. Germline lookup yields CDR1 LGHNA and CDR2 YNFKEQ. CDR3 bases: TGTGCCAGCAGCCAAGACCAGACTAGCGGGACCTACACAGATACGCAGTATTTT. This translates into CASSQDQTSGTYTDTQYF.

For this clone: One end of the junction fails to match germline, which may point to a read error. The V and J genes are TRBV7-7 and TRBJ2-1, with 8 nucleotides matching TRBD1. The CDR3 covers 17 residues. Germline V gene lookup returns CDR1 SSHAT and CDR2 FNYEAQ (reference sequence). The CDR3 bases are TGTGCTAGCAGCTTAGCCTCCGGGACAGGAGACGTCAATGAGCAGTTCTTC. This sequence encodes CASSLASGTGDVNEQFF.

The rearrangement uses TRBV7-3 and TRBJ2-5, with 15 nucleotides matching TRBD2. Trimming took 5 bases from V and 4 from J; bases not matched to a gene: 5. The CDR3 runs to 16 residues. Germline CDR1 reads SGHTA; CDR2 reads FQGTGA. CDR3 sequence reads: CASSPGTSGGRETQYF. The CDR3 DNA reads TGTGCCAGCAGCCCCGGGACTAGCGGGGGGAGAGAGACCCAGTACTTC.